Shown below are 26 T cell receptor beta chains from a single sample sequenced in a study of shared clonotypes between healthy human individuals. Assay used: immunoSEQ multiplex PCR; TCRdb lists only in-frame clones, some missing. Of some 2.4 million clones listed, roughly 93% were seen once; the top ten hold 0.36%. Sequencing used naive CD4+ T cells from PBMCs. Subset specified: CD45RA+ positively selected. The receptors shown here come from a man aged 18 to 30 in good health. Some clones in this sample may be carry-over from other donors' samples.

The rearrangement uses TRBV5-1 and TRBJ1-2, with D hard to call. Trimming pared 3 bases from V and 6 bases from J, leaving 9 bases between. The CDR3 is made up of 12 amino acids. Germline V gene sequence: CDR1 SGHRS, CDR2 YFSETQ. In DNA, the CDR3 is TGCGCCAGCAGCTGGGAGCAGGATGGCTACACCTTC. Its translation: CASSWEQDGYTF. The full variable domain, in which reference TRBV5-1 and TRBJ1-2 provide the parts outside the CDR3, is KAGVTQTPRYLIKTRGQQVTLSCSPISGHRSVSWYQQTPGQGLQFLFEYFSETQRNKGNFPGRFSGRQFSNSRSEMNVSTLELGDSALYLCASSWEQDGYTFGSGTRLTVV.

This rearrangement joins TRBV19 to TRBJ1-5; 7 bases agree with TRBD1. In germline, CDR1 is LNHDA, CDR2 SQIVND (reference sequence). J was trimmed by 3 bases and V by 8 bases; bases with no gene match: 7. There are 14 residues in the CDR3. The CDR3 sequence: CASSPGQPNQPQHF. CDR3 bases: TGTGCCAGTTCACCGGGACAGCCCAATCAGCCCCAGCATTTT.

The chain couples TRBV7-3 to TRBJ2-1; TRBD2 aligns across 7 bases. The CDR3 consists of 15 residues. Germline trimming cut 5 bases from V and 2 bases from J; bases unmatched to any gene: 6. The germline CDR1 and CDR2 sequences are SGHTA and FQGTGA. CDR3 nucleotides: TGTGCCAGCAGCAAACTAGCGACTACCTACAATGAGCAGTTCTTC. Residues: CASSKLATTYNEQFF.

The chain joins TRBV6-5 to TRBJ2-7; 11 bases map to TRBD2. Germline trimming cut 5 bases from V and 4 bases from J; bases unmatched to any gene: 4. The CDR3 has 14 residues. Germline loops: CDR1 MNHEY, CDR2 SVGAGI. The CDR3 DNA reads TGTGCCAGCAGTAAGACTAGCGGGGTGTACGAGCAGTACTTC. Translated, it gives CASSKTSGVYEQYF.

J is TRBJ1-5 and V is TRBV2, with D possibly TRBD1 on 5 matching bases. The CDR3 runs to 15 residues. Trimming took off 4 bases at V and 3 bases at J, with 13 bases between the two ends. Per the germline V gene, CDR1 is SNHLY and CDR2 is FYNNEI. CDR3 nucleotide sequence: TGTGCCAGCAGTGGGTCTGGGGCTCCCAATCAGCCCCAGCATTTT. This translates into CASSGSGAPNQPQHF.

CDR3 loop: CASSTGQGYQPQHF. Here the CDR3 DNA reads TGTGCCAGCAGTACGGGACAGGGATATCAGCCCCAGCATTTT. The chain couples TRBV6-6 to TRBJ1-5, with TRBD1 identical over 9 bases. Germline V gene data show CDR1 as MNHNY and CDR2 as SVGAGI (reference sequence). The CDR3 has 14 residues. The trim removed 5 bases at V and 5 bases at J, leaving 4 bases unmatched.

The rearrangement joins TRBV6-1 to TRBJ2-1; D remains unclear. This CDR3 spans 15 amino acids. Germline values: CDR1 MNHNS, CDR2 SASEGT. Trimming pared 3 bases from V and 2 bases from J, leaving 11 bases between. The CDR3 nucleotides read TGTGCCAGCAGTGAGAGAGGTACGGCCTACAATGAGCAGTTCTTC. Residues: CASSERGTAYNEQFF.

V gene TRBV6-6 combines with J gene TRBJ2-7; a possible D gene is TRBD1 (8 bases). The CDR3 length is 13 residues. V was clipped by 7 bases and J by 7 bases, with 17 bases between them. Germline assignment: CDR1 MNHNY and CDR2 SVGAGI (reference sequence). CDR3 sequence (DNA): TGTGCCAGCAAGAAAAACAGGGGGGGAGAGCAGTACTTC. Translation gives CASKKNRGGEQYF.

The genes are TRBV19 and TRBJ2-7; the D is unclear. The germline gives CDR1 LNHDA, CDR2 SQIVND (reference sequence). The CDR3 extends over 15 amino acids. V shed 6 bases and J shed 3 bases, with 18 bases lying between them. CDR3 DNA sequence: TGTGCCAGTAGCTCGACCAGACGAAACCGCTACGAGCAGTACTTC. Amino acids: CASSSTRRNRYEQYF.

The V and J genes are TRBV6-5 and TRBJ1-2; 8 bases are a match to TRBD1. The CDR3 contains 14 residues. Germline CDR1 reads MNHEY; CDR2 reads SVGAGI. After removal of 4 bases from V and 7 bases from J, the junction contained 8 bases not matched to a gene. DNA for the CDR3: TGTGCCAGCAGTTCGACAGGGGATGATCGTGGCTACACCTTC. Translated: CASSSTGDDRGYTF.

The chain combines TRBV5-1 with TRBJ2-3, with 7 nucleotides matching TRBD1. Per germline, CDR1 SGHRS and CDR2 YFSETQ. The CDR3 runs to 14 residues. V gave up 7 bases and J gave up 4 bases; unmatched junction bases: 9. The CDR3 loop is CASRDRVGADTQYF. Written as DNA, the CDR3 is TGCGCCAGCCGTGACAGGGTAGGAGCAGATACGCAGTATTTT.

As regards this clone: At the DNA level, this CDR3 is encoded by other sequences in the same sample as well. Here the CDR3 DNA reads TGCGCCAGCAGCCAAGGTCTAGCGGGAGGGCCCAGCACAGATACGCAGTATTTT. It is translated as CASSQGLAGGPSTDTQYF. The J gene is TRBJ2-3, the V gene TRBV4-1; 12 positions match TRBD2. The CDR3 has 18 residues. V was clipped by 1 base and J by 0 bases; unmatched bases: 5. CDR1 and CDR2 (germline): MGHRA, YSYEKL.

The J gene is TRBJ1-6, the V gene TRBV28; D is uncertain. Deletions cut 8 bases from V and 8 bases from J, with 4 bases between. The germline V gene encodes CDR1 MDHEN and CDR2 SYDVKM. The CDR3 totals 10 residues. CDR3 in amino acids: CASGYSPLHF. The CDR3 bases are TGTGCCAGCGGATATTCACCCCTCCACTTT.

V usage is TRBV6-1 and J usage is TRBJ1-1; 10 bases agree with TRBD1. V trimming: 6 bases; J trimming: 5 bases; junction bases outside the gene matches: 9. The CDR3 is 15 amino acids. Germline CDR1 MNHNS, CDR2 SASEGT. The CDR3 DNA reads as TGTGCCAGCAGAAGGGACAGGGGAGGCGGAACTGAAGCTTTCTTT. Protein: CASRRDRGGGTEAFF.

On this clone itself: In the same sample, other DNA sequences code for this CDR3. The chain has TRBV5-1 and TRBJ2-7, with 11 bases lining up with TRBD1. This CDR3 has 14 amino acids. Germline CDR1 SGHRS, CDR2 YFSETQ. The V gene end was trimmed by 4 bases and the J gene end by 2 bases; junction bases not matched to a gene: 2. This CDR3 is CASSPGQGAYEQYF. CDR3 bases: TGCGCCAGCAGCCCGGGACAGGGGGCCTACGAGCAGTACTTC.

The chain links TRBV7-2 to TRBJ2-7, with 11 bases that match TRBD1. The ends lost 5 bases at V and 6 bases at J; junction bases unmatched: 12. This CDR3 contains 16 residues. CDR1 SGHTA and CDR2 FQGNSA come from the germline V gene. The CDR3 DNA reads TGTGCCAGCAGCGTTGGCAGCGGACAGGGGGCGATCGAGCAGTACTTC. Its translation is CASSVGSGQGAIEQYF.

To note about this clone: The identical CDR3 is also encoded by other nucleotide sequences in the sample. The chain has TRBV28 and TRBJ2-7; D possibly matches TRBD1 or TRBD2 (5 bases each). Germline V lookup: CDR1 MDHEN, CDR2 SYDVKM. This CDR3 contains 15 residues. V was trimmed by 5 bases and J by 2 bases, leaving 16 bases between them. The CDR3 spells CASSPPGRAPYEQYF. CDR3 bases: TGTGCCAGCAGTCCACCGGGACGGGCTCCCTACGAGCAGTACTTC.

Points on this clone: The sample holds other DNA sequences that translate to the same CDR3. The J gene is TRBJ1-5, the V gene TRBV6-5; D ambiguous. The CDR3 covers 13 residues. Deletions cut 6 bases from V and 0 bases from J, with 6 bases between. The germline V gene has CDR1 MNHEY and CDR2 SVGAGI. The CDR3 reads CASRTNSNQPQHF. The CDR3 DNA follows: TGTGCCAGCAGAACGAATAGCAATCAGCCCCAGCATTTT.

The chain carries TRBV6-1 and TRBJ2-7; 7 bases are shared with TRBD1. The CDR3 loop spans 15 amino acids. The germline CDR1 and CDR2 sequences are MNHNS and SASEGT. V dropped 0 bases and J dropped 3; count of bases not matched to a gene: 5. DNA of the CDR3: TGTGCCAGCAGTGAAGCTGGTTGGGACAGCTACGAGCAGTACTTC. Translating gives CASSEAGWDSYEQYF.

The gene calls are TRBV11-2 and TRBJ2-4, with D perhaps TRBD1 or TRBD2 (6 bases each). V was cut by 6 bases and J by 1 base, with 19 bases left in between. Germline CDR1 and CDR2: SGHAT and FQNNGV. The CDR3 runs 17 residues. The CDR3 sequence: CASSPRPGAGAKNIQYF. In DNA form, the CDR3 reads TGTGCCAGCAGTCCCCGGCCGGGGGCTGGGGCCAAAAACATTCAGTACTTC.

The chain carries TRBV7-6 and TRBJ1-2, with TRBD1 matching 8 bases. After removal of 4 bases from V and 7 bases from J, the junction contained 8 bases not matched to a gene. This CDR3 region has 14 residues. CDR1 SGHVS and CDR2 FNYEAQ come from the germline V gene. The chain's CDR3 is CASSWGQAEGGYTF. The DNA of the CDR3 is TGTGCCAGCAGCTGGGGACAGGCGGAAGGTGGCTACACCTTC.

The gene calls are TRBV4-1 and TRBJ2-5, with D tentatively TRBD1 or TRBD2 (5 bases each). The CDR3 runs 15 residues. The germline V gene encodes CDR1 MGHRA and CDR2 YSYEKL. Trimming pared 0 bases from V and 4 bases from J, leaving 12 bases between. CDR3: CASSQDPRDAETQYF. CDR3 coding DNA: TGCGCCAGCAGCCAAGACCCCAGGGACGCAGAGACCCAGTACTTC.

With regard to this clone: Other nucleotide sequences in the sample specify the same CDR3. V gene TRBV2 combines with J gene TRBJ2-2; 9 nucleotides line up with TRBD1. The CDR3 spans 14 residues. The V gene end was trimmed by 4 bases and the J gene end by 6 bases; junction bases not matched to a gene: 3. Germline assignment: CDR1 SNHLY and CDR2 FYNNEI. CDR3 in DNA: TGTGCCAGCAGTGTGGACAGGGGACCCGGGGAGCTGTTTTTT. This codes for CASSVDRGPGELFF.

This clone appeared a single time. The chain combines TRBV5-5 with TRBJ2-7; the D is unclear. Germline CDR1 SGHKS, CDR2 YYEKEE (reference sequence). Trimming cost V 7 bases and J 5 bases, with 19 bases left between them. CDR3 length equals 14 residues. CDR3 coding DNA: TGTGCCAGCGGCTCTGTCGGTAGATCCAACGAGCAGTACTTC. Encoded protein: CASGSVGRSNEQYF. Full variable domain (rest looked up from reference TRBV5-5 and TRBJ2-7): DAGVTQSPTHLIKTRGQQVTLRCSPISGHKSVSWYQQVLGQGPQFIFQYYEKEERGRGNFPDRFSARQFPNYSSELNVNALLLGDSALYLCASGSVGRSNEQYFGPGTRLTVT.

The genes are TRBV10-1 and TRBJ2-3; D is undetermined. Looked up from germline, CDR1 is WNHNN and CDR2 is SYGVQD (reference sequence). Between the trimmed V and J ends, which lost 7 bases and 0 bases, there was a span of 20 bases. CDR3 length: 17 amino acids. The CDR3 here is CASILAVSRTSTDTQYF. The CDR3 coding sequence is TGCGCCAGCATTCTGGCGGTGAGTCGCACTAGCACAGATACGCAGTATTTT.

V usage is TRBV5-1 and J usage is TRBJ2-1; weak D call: TRBD2 (6 bases). This CDR3 spans 16 amino acids. Germline lookup yields CDR1 SGHRS and CDR2 YFSETQ. Trimming shortened V by 0 bases and J by 4 bases, and 14 bases separated the two germline ends. The CDR3 DNA reads as TGCGCCAGCAGCTTGGCCCAACTAGCAAATTACAATGAGCAGTTCTTC. Its protein is CASSLAQLANYNEQFF.